This TCR beta chain emerged from a study of spatial heterogeneity in lung cancer. Time point specified: sample taken at primary tumor resection. TCRdb used MiXCR to reprocess the 5' RACE reads, holding one entry per CDR3 protein. The sample has tens of thousands of distinct CDR3 sequences, about 5.8% seen once. The sample holds many counts of this clonotype. The germline V gene encodes CDR1 SEHNR and CDR2 FQNEAQ (reference sequence). The length of the CDR3 is 15 residues. With 7 bases removed from V and 0 bases from J, the gap between germline ends came to 15 bases. The chain uses TRBV7-9 and TRBJ1-1; D not certain. This TCR derives from a male donor with early-stage non-small cell lung cancer. Sequenced material: PBMCs, taken at surgery. Here the CDR3 reads CASTSTVTVNTEAFF. In nucleotides, the CDR3 is TGTGCCAGCACCTCTACCGTTACAGTGAACACTGAAGCTTTCTTT. Full variable domain (rest looked up from reference TRBV7-9 and TRBJ1-1): DTGVSQNPRHKITKRGQNVTFRCDPISEHNRLYWYRQTLGQGPEFLTYFQNEAQLEKSRLLSDRFSAERPKGSFSTLEIQRTEQGDSAMYLCASTSTVTVNTEAFFGQGTRLTVV.